Sequencing of this TCR beta chain was carried out in a study of blood T cell repertoires in COVID-19. Turning to the study itself: Acute and convalescent COVID-19 samples came from the United States, Italy and Spain. PBMCs, B-cell-depleted T cells, or T cells were the source of the cDNA or gDNA that made up the material.

The CDR3 length is 14 residues. Germline CDR1 is SNHLY and CDR2 is FYNNEI. The ends were cut back, 10 bases at V and 2 bases at J, with 17 bases in the middle. Authors' methods: Estimation of nucleated cell counts was performed using reference gene primer amplification. The assay was immunoSEQ multiplex PCR, and TCRdb's table has in-frame clones only and misses some. D and trimming come from the DNA, and the V and J calls and clone size come from that table. The sample gives some 270,000 clones, around nine tenths of which show up once; 1.5% to 2% is in the top ten. Sequencing was done on a sample of peripheral blood. The TCR sequence derives from a woman in her sixties who had recovered from COVID-19. The V call is TRBV2, the J call TRBJ2-5, with D possibly matching TRBD1 (7 bases). This CDR3 is CAKQGVAGQETQYF. In nucleotides, the CDR3 is TGTGCCAAGCAGGGGGTTGCGGGGCAAGAGACCCAGTACTTC. The variable domain in full, completed from reference TRBV2 and TRBJ2-5, reads EPEVTQTPSHQVTQMGQEVILRCVPISNHLYFYWYRQILGQKVEFLVSFYNNEISEKSEIFDDQFSVERPDGSNFTLKIRSTKLEDSAMYFCAKQGVAGQETQYFGPGTRLLVL.